This passage covers 16 T cell receptor beta chains from one sample sequenced in a study of shared clonotypes between healthy human individuals. The repertoire was sequenced with immunoSEQ multiplex PCR; TCRdb's copy has only in-frame clones and lacks some. This sample yields hundreds of thousands of clones, of which 96% are seen a single time; around 0.32% belongs to the top ten. The sample consisted of memory CD8+ T cells sorted from blood. Subset defined: CD45RO+ cells pooled with CCR7-negative TemRA cells. The receptors shown here come from a man aged 25-45 years in good health.

This clone was seen only once. The chain recombines TRBV6-5 with TRBJ2-3; TRBD2 matches at 13 bases. Unmatched junction bases numbered 4, after V lost 6 bases and J lost 4 bases. Germline assignment: CDR1 MNHEY and CDR2 SVGAGI. The CDR3 contains 15 residues. Here the CDR3 DNA reads TGTGCCAGCAGCCGACTAGCGGGAGGTGCAGATACGCAGTATTTT. Protein: CASSRLAGGADTQYF.

This chain connects TRBV27 to TRBJ2-5, with TRBD2 matching over 10 bases. The CDR3 runs 20 residues. Germline V CDR1 and CDR2: MNHEY, SMNVEV (reference sequence). V was pared by 6 bases and J by 5 bases, with 24 bases of the junction left unmatched. The CDR3, as DNA: TGTGCCAGCAGCAAAGTACCACCATCTTTATCTAGCGGGGGTCGGGAGACCCAGTACTTC. Translated: CASSKVPPSLSSGGRETQYF.

This clone appeared a single time. The chain couples TRBV5-4 to TRBJ2-5; 8 nucleotides match TRBD1. Germline V lookup: CDR1 SGHNT, CDR2 YYREEE (reference sequence). V dropped 1 base and J dropped 4; count of bases not matched to a gene: 0. This CDR3 spans 13 amino acids. The chain's CDR3 is CASSLTGGETQYF. In DNA, the CDR3 is TGTGCCAGCAGCTTGACAGGGGGAGAGACCCAGTACTTC. Full variable domain (outside the CDR3, taken from reference TRBV5-4 and TRBJ2-5): ETGVTQSPTHLIKTRGQQVTLRCSSQSGHNTVSWYQQALGQGPQFIFQYYREEENGRGNFPPRFSGLQFPNYSSELNVNALELDDSALYLCASSLTGGETQYFGPGTRLLVL.

This chain joins TRBV6-5 and TRBJ1-1, with D possibly matching TRBD1 (6 bases). From germline, CDR1 is MNHEY and CDR2 SVGAGI. V was clipped by 0 bases and J by 9 bases, with 17 bases between them. The CDR3 runs to 15 residues. In DNA form, the CDR3 reads TGTGCCAGCAGTTACTCGATTGGGGGCAGTCCTAAAGCTTTCTTT. It specifies CASSYSIGGSPKAFF.

The sample holds one count of this clone. The chain recombines TRBV27 with TRBJ1-5; D is undetermined. This CDR3 is 14 amino acids long. Per germline, CDR1 MNHEY and CDR2 SMNVEV (reference sequence). Trimming pared 3 bases from V and 4 bases from J, leaving 10 bases between. CDR3 DNA sequence: TGTGCCAGCAGTTTTGGATTTGGGAATCAGCCCCAGCATTTT. This codes for CASSFGFGNQPQHF.

CDR3 region: CASSELSGLRDSQYF. The CDR3 region has the DNA TGTGCCAGCAGTGAATTGAGTGGCCTTCGGGATTCGCAGTATTTT. The chain has TRBV6-1 and TRBJ2-3, with D possibly matching TRBD2 (5 bases). Germline CDR1 MNHNS, CDR2 SASEGT. Trimming took off 2 bases at V and 10 bases at J, with 19 bases between the two ends. The CDR3 runs to 15 residues.

The chain recombines TRBV19 with TRBJ2-7; 8 nucleotides align to TRBD2. CDR1 is LNHDA, CDR2 SQIVND, per germline (reference sequence). The V gene end was trimmed by 1 base and the J gene end by 0 bases; junction bases not matched to a gene: 5. The CDR3 sequence is 16 residues long. DNA for the CDR3: TGTGCCAGTAGTATAGGAACGGGAGGGTTCTCCTACGAGCAGTACTTC. Protein sequence: CASSIGTGGFSYEQYF. The whole variable domain, filled in from reference TRBV19 and TRBJ2-7, reads DGGITQSPKYLFRKEGQNVTLSCEQNLNHDAMYWYRQDPGQGLRLIYYSQIVNDFQKGDIAEGYSVSREKKESFPLTVTSAQKNPTAFYLCASSIGTGGFSYEQYFGPGTRLTVT.

V and J are TRBV25-1 and TRBJ2-2, with no clear D. The CDR3 covers 13 residues. Germline lookup yields CDR1 MGHDK and CDR2 SYGVNS. V gave up 2 bases and J gave up 3 bases, with 4 bases separating them. CDR3 DNA sequence: TGTGCCAGCAGTGAACGGTACACCGGGGAGCTGTTTTTT. It encodes CASSERYTGELFF.

The V gene is TRBV28, the J gene TRBJ2-3; D is unresolved. Per the germline V gene, CDR1 is MDHEN and CDR2 is SYDVKM. Between the trimmed V and J ends, which lost 2 bases and 3 bases, there was a span of 12 bases. The CDR3 covers 15 residues. CDR3 DNA sequence: TGTGCCAGCAGTTTAGGGCAGGTAGTGACAGATACGCAGTATTTT. Protein: CASSLGQVVTDTQYF.

The chain employs TRBV4-1 and TRBJ1-1, with D possibly TRBD1 on 5 matching bases. The CDR3 spans 15 residues. Trimming took off 0 bases at V and 7 bases at J, with 15 bases between the two ends. Germline CDR1 reads MGHRA; CDR2 reads YSYEKL. The CDR3 coding sequence is TGCGCCAGCAGCCAAGATCTTAGACAGTACATTGAAGCTTTCTTT. Its protein product is CASSQDLRQYIEAFF.

The chain links TRBV6-4 to TRBJ1-3; D is uncertain. Germline V gene data show CDR1 as MRHNA and CDR2 as SNTAGT. The CDR3 totals 16 residues. Trimming removed 2 bases at V and 0 bases at J, with 11 bases between. In nucleotides, the CDR3 is TGTGCCAGCAGTGACCGTATAGGGCACTCTGGAAACACCATATATTTT. Its translation is CASSDRIGHSGNTIYF.

The gene calls are TRBV9 and TRBJ2-3, with unresolved D. Germline V gives CDR1 SGDLS, CDR2 YYNGEE. V lost 2 bases, J lost 0 bases, and 4 bases lay in between. This CDR3 has 13 residues. CDR3 sequence (DNA): TGTGCCAGCAGCGTCTTTAGCACAGATACGCAGTATTTT. Encoded protein: CASSVFSTDTQYF.

The CDR3 bases are TGCGCCAGCACAAAACGGCCCGCGGAAGAGACCCAGTACTTC. It codes for CASTKRPAEETQYF. J is TRBJ2-5 and V is TRBV5-1; D is uncertain. The CDR3 is 14 amino acids. Germline V gene sequence: CDR1 SGHRS, CDR2 YFSETQ. The germline V and J ends were trimmed by 6 bases and 3 bases, with 15 bases remaining between them.

This chain connects TRBV6-5 to TRBJ2-1; tentatively, D is TRBD2 (5 bases). Germline V lookup: CDR1 MNHEY, CDR2 SVGAGI. The CDR3 consists of 13 residues. Trimming stripped 0 bases from V and 9 bases from J, with 9 bases between. The CDR3: CASSYSIGGEQFF. CDR3 coding DNA: TGTGCCAGCAGTTACTCGATTGGAGGTGAGCAGTTCTTC.

This sequence joins TRBV5-4 and TRBJ2-2; D gene uncertain. The V end lost 6 bases, the J end lost 2 bases, and 17 bases lay between the germline ends. This CDR3 spans 16 amino acids. Germline CDR1 is SGHNT and CDR2 is YYREEE (reference sequence). CDR3 protein: CASKRVGTDNTGELFF. CDR3 in DNA: TGTGCCAGCAAAAGAGTAGGAACGGACAACACCGGGGAGCTGTTTTTT.

The gene calls are TRBV19 and TRBJ2-2, with TRBD1 matching over 9 bases. Germline V gene lookup returns CDR1 LNHDA and CDR2 SQIVND (reference sequence). V shed 8 bases and J 6 bases; nucleotides not matched to a gene: 7. This CDR3 region has 14 residues. In nucleotides, the CDR3 is TGTGCCAGTCGGCGACAGGGGGGTTCCGGGGAGCTGTTTTTT. It encodes CASRRQGGSGELFF.